This T cell receptor beta chain was profiled in a study of blood T cells in healthy people across ages. Broader study findings: Age advanced and TCR beta diversity per million T cells fell, roughly linearly. A strong correlation between TCR beta diversity and naive T cell percentage was seen.

Alongside a J-beta primer mix, a sample-barcoded 5' primer served in a second PCR lasting roughly 6 to 12 cycles. Each CDR3 protein is one row after TCRdb ran MiXCR on the 5' RACE reads. The sample holds 1.5 million to 2 million distinct CDR3 sequences, roughly 50% seen once. Peripheral blood, about 9.8 milliliters per donor, was collected. This clonotype was seen more than once but under ten times. Its target is unknown. V lost 2 bases to trimming and J lost 2 bases; unmatched junction nucleotides: 5. Germline-derived CDR1 and CDR2 are MNHNS and SASEGT. This CDR3 contains 15 residues. The TCR sequence derives from a woman aged 40-49 years in good health. The genes are TRBV6-1 and TRBJ2-5; 7 nucleotides align to TRBD1. What was sequenced was blood. CDR3 region: CASSELQGPQETQYF. In DNA, the CDR3 is TGTGCCAGCAGTGAACTACAGGGGCCTCAAGAGACCCAGTACTTC.